The T cell receptor beta chain under discussion was sequenced for a study of shared clonotypes between healthy human individuals. Study details: Three CD4 naive, three CD4 memory, two CD8 naive and one CD8 memory plate were used per donor.

Whole-study results and caveats: Roughly 5% of naive CD4 clonotypes were shared across a few donors.

Everyone who donated was a Caucasian adult who lived in Nashville, Tennessee. With regard to this clone: Its antigen is currently unknown.

V lost 3 bases, J lost 1 base, and 7 bases stayed unmatched. This CDR3 is 16 amino acids long. Germline values: CDR1 MGHDK, CDR2 SYGVNS. DNA at 200 ng, tens of thousands of T cell genomes, went into sorted-subset replicate PCRs. Assay used: immunoSEQ multiplex PCR; TCRdb lists only in-frame clones, some missing. This table holds around 1,100,000 clones, approximately 80% found once. The specimen sequenced was memory CD4+ T cells from PBMCs. Subset of the sample: CD45RA-negative fraction. The origin of this receptor is a man in his late teens or twenties in good health. Some clones in this sample may be carry-over from other donors' samples. The J gene is TRBJ2-5, the V gene TRBV25-1; 8 positions match TRBD1. The CDR3 DNA reads TGTGCCAGCAGTGACCCCGGACAGGGAGTCCAAGAGACCCAGTACTTC. Residues: CASSDPGQGVQETQYF.